The 17 T cell receptor beta chains below were found in one sample sequenced in a study of blood T cell repertoires in COVID-19 (TCRdb year 2020). The library was produced with the immunoSEQ multiplex PCR assay. Entries here come from immuneACCESS through TCRdb and include only in-frame sequences with V and J called. Some clones fail to appear in such tables; in the studies checked, an unresolved V gene covers under half of the shortfall, and the cause of the remainder is unknown. For this sample there are just under 85,000 clones; 85% to 90% appear just once. Under 8.5% of the sample is in the top ten clones. Sequences were obtained from peripheral blood. All receptors derive from an elderly man with active or convalescent COVID-19.

The chain recombines TRBV12-3 or TRBV12-4 with TRBJ1-1; no reliable D call. The CDR3 spans 11 residues. The germline V and J ends were trimmed by 4 bases and 3 bases, with 3 bases remaining between them. Written as DNA, the CDR3 is TGTGCCAGCAGTTCCTACACTGAAGCTTTCTTT. Amino acid sequence: CASSSYTEAFF.

There are a few counts of this clone. This chain uses TRBV6-5 with TRBJ1-6; the match to TRBD1 covers 8 bases. The J segment lost 5 bases and the V segment lost 6 bases, leaving 6 bases of the junction unmatched. CDR3 length equals 15 residues. Germline loops: CDR1 MNHEY, CDR2 SVGAGI. CDR3 DNA: TGTGCCAGCAGAATTCAGACAGGGGATAATTCACCCCTCCACTTT. This codes for CASRIQTGDNSPLHF.

V gene TRBV6-5 combines with J gene TRBJ1-2, with D possibly matching TRBD1 (5 bases). Per germline, CDR1 MNHEY and CDR2 SVGAGI. Trimming took 6 bases from V and 8 from J, leaving 13 bases between them. This CDR3 comprises 12 residues. CDR3 region: CASRGEGGGYTF. CDR3 in DNA: TGTGCCAGCAGAGGGGAAGGTGGAGGCTACACCTTC.

This chain uses TRBV5-1 with TRBJ2-2; 7 bases match TRBD1. With V trimmed by 7 bases and J by 3 bases, 6 bases remained unmatched. CDR1 and CDR2 from the germline V gene are SGHRS and YFSETQ. The CDR3 runs 14 residues. The CDR3 is CASQTGLDTGELFF. CDR3 in DNA: TGCGCCAGCCAGACAGGGTTGGACACCGGGGAGCTGTTTTTT.

On this clone itself: Other DNA sequences of this sample code for an identical CDR3. The chain employs TRBV5-1 and TRBJ1-5; D is possibly TRBD1 (6 bases). Germline values: CDR1 SGHRS, CDR2 YFSETQ. The CDR3 loop spans 15 amino acids. Deletions cut 0 bases from V and 4 bases from J, with 11 bases between. The CDR3, as DNA: TGCGCCAGCAGCTTGGCCGGACAGTCAAATCAGCCCCAGCATTTT. This sequence encodes CASSLAGQSNQPQHF.

The chain couples TRBV11-2 to TRBJ2-2, with a weak D call TRBD2 (5 bases). Germline V gives CDR1 SGHAT, CDR2 FQNNGV. The length of the CDR3 is 15 residues. Trimming shortened V by 3 bases and J by 3 bases, and 11 bases separated the two germline ends. For the CDR3, the DNA is TGTGCCAGCAGCTTCGCGGGTTACGACACCGGGGAGCTGTTTTTT. This codes for CASSFAGYDTGELFF. Drawing the rest from reference TRBV11-2 and TRBJ2-2, the complete variable domain is EAGVAQSPRYKIIEKRQSVAFWCNPISGHATLYWYQQILGQGPKLLIQFQNNGVVDDSQLPKDRFSAERLKGVDSTLKIQPAKLEDSAVYLCASSFAGYDTGELFFGEGSRLTVL.

The chain combines TRBV9 with TRBJ2-1, with D possibly being TRBD1 (6 bases). The CDR3 spans 12 residues. V gave up 2 bases and J gave up 16 bases, with 16 bases separating them. The germline V gene encodes CDR1 SGDLS and CDR2 YYNGEE. CDR3 sequence (DNA): TGTGCCAGCAGCGTCCCGGGACACCCGCCTTTCTTC. It translates to CASSVPGHPPFF.

The V gene is TRBV2, the J gene TRBJ1-2; no clear D gene. Trimming pared 4 bases from V and 0 bases from J, leaving 9 bases between. This CDR3 spans 14 amino acids. In germline, CDR1 is SNHLY, CDR2 FYNNEI. CDR3 sequence: CASSVQASNYGYTF. The CDR3 region has the DNA TGTGCCAGCAGTGTGCAGGCGTCTAACTATGGCTACACCTTC.

This chain connects TRBV20-1 to TRBJ1-1; maybe TRBD1 (5 bases). Germline lookup yields CDR1 DFQATT and CDR2 SNEGSKA (reference sequence). V lost 3 bases to trimming and J lost 8 bases, with 10 bases between them. CDR3 length equals 11 residues. The CDR3 loop reads CSASTGGEAFF. CDR3 nucleotide sequence: TGCAGTGCTAGCACGGGGGGGGAAGCTTTCTTT.

This sequence joins TRBV30 and TRBJ2-7; 7 bases agree with TRBD1. V was clipped by 4 bases and J by 5 bases; unmatched bases: 2. The CDR3 is 11 amino acids. CDR1 and CDR2 from the germline V gene are GTSNPN and SVGIG (reference sequence). CDR3 residues: CAWNTGDEQYV. The CDR3 nucleotides read TGTGCCTGGAATACAGGGGACGAGCAGTACGTC.

The chain uses TRBV28 and TRBJ1-5; 10 nucleotides align to TRBD1. V dropped 3 bases and J dropped 4; count of bases not matched to a gene: 9. This CDR3 has 17 amino acids. The germline V gene has CDR1 MDHEN and CDR2 SYDVKM. CDR3 region: CASSLPGQGVRNQPQHF. The CDR3, as DNA: TGTGCCAGCAGTTTGCCCGGACAGGGGGTACGAAATCAGCCCCAGCATTTT.

The V and J genes are TRBV19 and TRBJ2-1, with 12 bases identical to TRBD2. The ends lost 7 bases at V and 0 bases at J; junction bases unmatched: 10. Germline lookup yields CDR1 LNHDA and CDR2 SQIVND (reference sequence). The CDR3 has 18 residues. CDR3 in amino acids: CASTGTSGPGSSYNEQFF. The CDR3 DNA sequence: TGTGCCAGTACCGGGACTAGCGGGCCTGGAAGCTCCTACAATGAGCAGTTCTTC.

The gene calls are TRBV28 and TRBJ1-3; D possibly corresponds to TRBD1 (6 bases). Germline assignment: CDR1 MDHEN and CDR2 SYDVKM. This CDR3 is 16 amino acids long. The ends were cut back, 4 bases at V and 0 bases at J, with 13 bases in the middle. CDR3 bases: TGTGCCAGCAGTTCAGCAGGGGCTAGCTCTGGAAACACCATATATTTT. Translating it yields CASSSAGASSGNTIYF.

J is TRBJ1-2 and V is TRBV7-8, with TRBD1 identical over 8 bases. Germline CDR1 reads SGHVS; CDR2 reads FQNEAQ. The V gene end was trimmed by 5 bases and the J gene end by 7 bases; junction bases not matched to a gene: 9. The CDR3 loop spans 14 amino acids. The CDR3 sequence is CASSPGQGFFGYTF. The DNA for the CDR3 is TGTGCCAGCAGCCCCGGACAGGGATTCTTTGGCTACACCTTC.

This chain joins TRBV18 and TRBJ1-1; D remains unclear. Germline CDR1 is KGHSH and CDR2 is LQKENI. The ends were cut back, 1 base at V and 1 base at J, with 4 bases in the middle. The CDR3 loop spans 13 amino acids. As DNA, the CDR3 is TGTGCCAGCTCACCACACAAGAACACTGAAGCTTTCTTT. This translates into CASSPHKNTEAFF.

This chain links TRBV27 with TRBJ1-1; 8 bases match TRBD1. The junction had 1 base not matched to a gene; V was cut back by 3 bases and J by 1 base. Germline CDR1 is MNHEY and CDR2 is SMNVEV (reference sequence). CDR3 size: 14 residues. Written as DNA, the CDR3 is TGTGCCAGCAGTTTTCAGGGGGCGAACACTGAAGCTTTCTTT. Its protein is CASSFQGANTEAFF.

The table lists this clone with a count of one. The chain employs TRBV30 and TRBJ1-6; D may be TRBD1 (5 bases). Germline CDR1 is GTSNPN and CDR2 is SVGIG (reference sequence). CDR3 length: 12 amino acids. The V end lost 0 bases, the J end lost 11 bases, and 8 bases lay between the germline ends. CDR3 sequence: CAWSVGEAPLHF. In nucleotides, the CDR3 is TGTGCCTGGAGTGTGGGGGAGGCACCCCTCCACTTT.